What follows are 20 T cell receptor beta chains derived from one specimen sequenced in a study of blood T cells in healthy people across ages. Sample-barcoded 5' priming and a J-beta primer mix drove a second PCR of about 6 to 12 cycles. A single record per CDR3 protein comes from TCRdb applying MiXCR to the 5' RACE reads. There are over 1,500,000 distinct CDR3 sequences in the sample; about 39% occur only once, and more than 20% lies in the top ten. The sequenced material came from blood. The receptors come from a human donor in good health.

The chain is built from TRBV7-9 and TRBJ2-1, with 13 nucleotides matching TRBD2. With 3 bases clipped from V and 6 bases from J, the junction kept 14 bases outside the gene matches. This CDR3 comprises 19 residues. Per germline, CDR1 SEHNR and CDR2 FQNEAQ (reference sequence). CDR3 in amino acids: CASSFRTSGGAFFRNEQFF. For the CDR3, the DNA is TGTGCCAGCAGCTTTAGGACTAGCGGGGGAGCCTTCTTTCGCAATGAGCAGTTCTTC.

This clonotype was found many times. The chain carries TRBV4-3 and TRBJ2-5, with a tentative D call TRBD1 (5 bases). The CDR3 sequence is 13 residues long. Trimming removed 4 bases at V and 5 bases at J, with 11 bases between. From germline, CDR1 is LGHNA and CDR2 YSLEER. The CDR3 sequence: CASSRRVWETQYF. CDR3 DNA: TGCGCCAGCAGCCGCAGGGTTTGGGAGACCCAGTACTTC.

The chain combines TRBV6-2 or TRBV6-3 with TRBJ2-7, with D perhaps being TRBD1 or TRBD2 (5 bases each). The V end was cut by 7 bases, the J end by 3 bases, with 13 bases between. Germline V gene data show CDR1 as MNHEY and CDR2 as SVGEGT. The CDR3 length is 13 residues. For the CDR3, the DNA is TGTGCCAGCATTTCTGGGACCTTCTACGAGCAGTACTTC. It yields the protein CASISGTFYEQYF.

The rearrangement uses TRBV9 and TRBJ1-4; no firm D call. From germline, CDR1 is SGDLS and CDR2 YYNGEE. V was shortened by 0 bases and J by 0 bases, with 9 bases between the two germline ends. The CDR3 extends over 16 amino acids. The DNA for the CDR3 is TGTGCCAGCAGCGTAGGAATTGTCGCAACTAATGAAAAACTGTTTTTT. Residues: CASSVGIVATNEKLFF.

The rearrangement joins TRBV20-1 to TRBJ1-2; D gene ambiguous. Trimming pared 5 bases from V and 6 bases from J, leaving 16 bases between. CDR3 length: 13 amino acids. Germline CDR1 and CDR2: DFQATT and SNEGSKA (reference sequence). The CDR3 DNA is TGCAGTGCTCCAACTATACGGCACCATGGCTACACCTTC. This sequence encodes CSAPTIRHHGYTF.

This clonotype was counted many times. J is TRBJ2-3 and V is TRBV7-2, with unresolved D. Germline V gene sequence: CDR1 SGHTA, CDR2 FQGNSA. The CDR3 covers 15 residues. The V and J ends lost 1 base and 1 base respectively, with 9 bases between them. As DNA, the CDR3 is TGTGCCAGCAGCTTAGTTGGGCAGGGCACAGATACGCAGTATTTT. This codes for CASSLVGQGTDTQYF.

This clonotype has at least ten counts. The chain combines TRBV5-1 with TRBJ2-5; TRBD2 is a possible D gene (6 bases). The V end lost 2 bases, the J end lost 5 bases, and 10 bases lay between the germline ends. Germline loops: CDR1 SGHRS, CDR2 YFSETQ. This CDR3 region has 13 residues. The CDR3 DNA reads TGCGCCAGCAGCTTCGAAGGAGGGGAGACCCAGTACTTC. Its protein is CASSFEGGETQYF.

In nucleotides, the CDR3 is TGCGCCAGCAGTTATGAACTTAATCAGCCCCAGCATTTT. Translated, it gives CASSYELNQPQHF. The rearrangement joins TRBV4-1 to TRBJ1-5; D ambiguous. V lost 6 bases and J lost 4, with 10 bases in between. Looked up from germline, CDR1 is MGHRA and CDR2 is YSYEKL. The length of the CDR3 is 13 residues.

The chain joins TRBV7-2 to TRBJ2-7, with 12 bases lining up with TRBD1. Germline trimming cut 5 bases from V and 3 bases from J; bases unmatched to any gene: 11. This CDR3 is built from 17 residues. Germline CDR1 and CDR2: SGHTA and FQGNSA. The CDR3 spells CASSPEPWDRGHYEQYF. In DNA, the CDR3 is TGTGCCAGCAGCCCCGAGCCCTGGGACAGGGGGCACTACGAGCAGTACTTC.

This chain links TRBV7-2 with TRBJ1-2; 9 nucleotides align to TRBD1. The junction had 7 bases not matched to a gene; V was cut back by 5 bases and J by 12 bases. Per the germline V gene, CDR1 is SGHTA and CDR2 is FQGNSA. This CDR3 is built from 12 residues. The CDR3 protein is CASSLRDREHTF. The CDR3 nucleotides are TGTGCCAGCAGCCTCCGGGACAGGGAACACACCTTC.

This chain uses TRBV7-2 with TRBJ2-6; the D is unclear. CDR1 SGHTA and CDR2 FQGNSA come from the germline V gene. Trimming shortened V by 5 bases and J by 0 bases, and 14 bases separated the two germline ends. The CDR3 has 17 amino acids. The CDR3 nucleotides are TGTGCCAGCAGCCCCGGGCAGTGGAGCTCTGGGGCCAACGTCCTGACTTTC. The encoded protein is CASSPGQWSSGANVLTF.

V and J are TRBV12-3 or TRBV12-4 and TRBJ2-3, with D perhaps matching TRBD1 (6 bases). V shed 8 bases and J shed 5 bases, with 14 bases lying between them. The CDR3 contains 13 residues. For the CDR3, the DNA is TGTGCCAGCGGGGGCTCGTTGGGAGATACGCAGTATTTT. Encoded protein: CASGGSLGDTQYF.

This chain uses TRBV29-1 with TRBJ1-1, with D hard to call. This CDR3 is built from 12 residues. Trimming removed 3 bases at V and 10 bases at J, with 15 bases between. Germline CDR1 is SQVTM and CDR2 is ANQGSEA. This CDR3 is CSVDIGVKGAFF. The CDR3 DNA reads as TGCAGCGTTGATATCGGAGTTAAGGGAGCTTTCTTT.

J is TRBJ2-3 and V is TRBV4-1; D is undetermined. The V gene's germline CDR1 is MGHRA and CDR2 YSYEKL. CDR3 size: 14 residues. V shed 4 bases and J shed 9 bases, with 17 bases lying between them. The CDR3 loop reads CASSPLLSGETQYF. CDR3 DNA sequence: TGCGCCAGCAGCCCACTACTTAGTGGGGAAACGCAGTATTTT.

The CDR3 coding sequence is TGTGCCAGCAGTTACAACCGACCGAACACCGGGGAGCTGTTTTTT. Its protein is CASSYNRPNTGELFF. The chain is built from TRBV6-5 and TRBJ2-2, with D uncertain. The V end was cut by 2 bases, the J end by 0 bases, with 7 bases between. Per the germline V gene, CDR1 is MNHEY and CDR2 is SVGAGI. CDR3 length equals 15 residues.

With regard to this clonotype: Just one base apart from a much larger clone, this may be a read error. The CDR3 does not end in the conserved phenylalanine or tryptophan, so this is likely a read error. This sequence joins TRBV10-3 and TRBJ2-7; no clear D gene. The CDR3 loop spans 13 amino acids. CDR1 is ENHRY and CDR2 is SYGVKD in the germline V gene. The CDR3 is CAISEFGSYEQYL. Here the CDR3 DNA reads TGTGCCATCAGTGAATTCGGCTCCTATGAGCAGTACTTA.

As concerns this clonotype: Given a much more abundant clone one base away, this may be a read error. V gene TRBV4-1 combines with J gene TRBJ2-6; tentatively, D is TRBD1 (6 bases). The CDR3 sequence is 17 residues long. V dropped 4 bases and J dropped 3 bases, with 16 bases sitting between them. Germline CDR1 MGHRA, CDR2 YSYEKL. CDR3: CASSPRAGEGGANVLTF. The CDR3, as DNA: TGCGCCAGCAGCCCCCGGGCAGGGGAAGGTGGGGCCAACGTCCTGACTTTC.

The chain is built from TRBV4-3 and TRBJ1-2, with D hard to call. This CDR3 region has 16 residues. Trimming pared 0 bases from V and 0 bases from J, leaving 11 bases between. Germline CDR1 LGHNA, CDR2 YSLEER. CDR3 loop: CASSQEAVPANYGYTF. CDR3 DNA sequence: TGCGCCAGCAGCCAAGAGGCAGTCCCCGCTAACTATGGCTACACCTTC.

This clonotype occurred a few times. J is TRBJ1-2 and V is TRBV7-2, with D unresolved. Germline V CDR1 and CDR2: SGHTA, FQGNSA. V lost 1 base to trimming and J lost 3 bases, with 12 bases between them. CDR3 length equals 15 residues. CDR3 in DNA: TGTGCCAGCAGCTTAGGCCGAAGGCCCGACTATGGCTACACCTTC. Its protein product is CASSLGRRPDYGYTF.

Note on this clonotype: Relative to the germline gene, one junction end is altered; a read error may explain this. This sequence joins TRBV20-1 and TRBJ1-1; no clear D. Germline lookup yields CDR1 DFQATT and CDR2 SNEGSKA (reference sequence). This CDR3 is 15 amino acids long. CDR3 in DNA: TGCAGTGCTCATGGCGACCGGGAGGAGAGCACTGAGGCTTTCTTT. This translates into CSAHGDREESTEAFF.